This TCR beta chain came from a study of T cell changes during pregnancy in multiple sclerosis. Germline V gene data show CDR1 as SGHVS and CDR2 as FQNEAQ. This CDR3 contains 13 residues. Trimming removed 10 bases at V and 7 bases at J, with 16 bases between. Here immunoSEQ multiplex PCR was the method, and the copy in TCRdb shows in-frame clones only, minus some. Counted here are tens of thousands of clones, 90% occurring once; the ten biggest clones make up 3.3%. The specimen comprised peripheral blood, sampled in the first trimester of pregnancy. The chain uses TRBV7-8 and TRBJ2-2; D may correspond to TRBD1 or TRBD2 (5 bases each). The receptor comes from a female donor in good health, enrolled as a control in a pregnancy study. In DNA form, the CDR3 reads TGTGCCACCAGGGTCCGGGGAGACGGGGAGCTGTTTTTT. This translates into CATRVRGDGELFF. Together with reference TRBV7-8 and TRBJ2-2, the CDR3 gives the full variable domain: GAGVSQSPRYKVAKRGQDVALRCDPISGHVSLFWYQQALGQGPEFLTYFQNEAQLDKSGLPSDRFFAERPEGSVSTLKIQRTQQEDSAVYLCATRVRGDGELFFGEGSRLTVL.